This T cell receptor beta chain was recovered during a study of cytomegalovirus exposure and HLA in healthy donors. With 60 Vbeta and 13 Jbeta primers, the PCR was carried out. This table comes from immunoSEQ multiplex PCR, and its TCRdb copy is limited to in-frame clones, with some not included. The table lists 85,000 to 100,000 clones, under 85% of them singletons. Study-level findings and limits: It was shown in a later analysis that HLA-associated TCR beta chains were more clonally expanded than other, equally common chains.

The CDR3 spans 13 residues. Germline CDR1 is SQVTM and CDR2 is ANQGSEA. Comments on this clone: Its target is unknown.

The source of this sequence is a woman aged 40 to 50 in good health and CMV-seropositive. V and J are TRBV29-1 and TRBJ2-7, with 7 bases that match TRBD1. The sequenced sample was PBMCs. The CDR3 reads CREKPGQIYEQYF. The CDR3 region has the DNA TGCAGAGAGAAACCGGGACAGATCTACGAGCAGTACTTC.